The 12 T cell receptor beta chains presented below share a single source sample, sequenced in a study of T cells after yellow fever vaccination. Via MiXCR, TCRdb re-called the 5' RACE reads, giving one row per CDR3 protein. The data show hundreds of thousands of distinct CDR3 sequences, with roughly 12% seen just once and over 12% held by the top ten. Sample: PBMCs, taken on the day of the yellow fever booster vaccination. The receptors here all came from a man aged 25 to 45 who received the YFV17D yellow fever vaccine.

This clonotype was detected a few times. V is TRBV5-1 and J is TRBJ2-5, with D hard to call. Germline V gives CDR1 SGHRS, CDR2 YFSETQ. Trimming took off 0 bases at V and 2 bases at J, with 17 bases between the two ends. This CDR3 spans 17 amino acids. CDR3 region: CASSLAPFFTTQETQYF. In DNA, the CDR3 is TGCGCCAGCAGCTTGGCACCTTTTTTTACTACACAAGAGACCCAGTACTTC. The full variable domain, in which reference TRBV5-1 and TRBJ2-5 provide the parts outside the CDR3, is KAGVTQTPRYLIKTRGQQVTLSCSPISGHRSVSWYQQTPGQGLQFLFEYFSETQRNKGNFPGRFSGRQFSNSRSEMNVSTLELGDSALYLCASSLAPFFTTQETQYFGPGTRLLVL.

This clonotype turned up a few times. The chain links TRBV20-1 to TRBJ1-2; 7 bases fit TRBD1. Germline values: CDR1 DFQATT, CDR2 SNEGSKA (reference sequence). This CDR3 is built from 14 residues. V was pared by 1 base and J by 5 bases, with 7 bases of the junction left unmatched. The CDR3 bases are TGCAGTGCTAGAGTTCAGGGGGTGGGGTATGGCTACACCTTC. Translated, it gives CSARVQGVGYGYTF.

The V gene is TRBV5-1, the J gene TRBJ1-4; 9 bases agree with TRBD1. The ends lost 4 bases at V and 0 bases at J; junction bases unmatched: 4. This CDR3 comprises 16 residues. Germline V lookup: CDR1 SGHRS, CDR2 YFSETQ. The CDR3 DNA reads TGCGCCAGCAGCACAGGACAGGGGCCAACTAATGAAAAACTGTTTTTT. Encoded protein: CASSTGQGPTNEKLFF.

J is TRBJ2-3 and V is TRBV19, with 9 bases fitting TRBD2. Germline V lookup: CDR1 LNHDA, CDR2 SQIVND (reference sequence). This CDR3 is built from 16 residues. The junction had 8 bases not matched to a gene; V was cut back by 6 bases and J by 1 base. The CDR3 nucleotides are TGTGCCAGTAGCCACGGGCGGACTAGCGGCACAGATACGCAGTATTTT. Its translation is CASSHGRTSGTDTQYF.

A few counts support this clonotype. The chain joins TRBV7-2 to TRBJ2-7; 9 bases map to TRBD2. The germline V gene has CDR1 SGHTA and CDR2 FQGNSA. V lost 5 bases to trimming and J lost 12 bases; unmatched junction nucleotides: 11. This CDR3 has 13 residues. The CDR3, as DNA: TGTGCCAGCAGCCCCGAACTAGCGGGCTTGAGGTACTTC. This codes for CASSPELAGLRYF.

The table lists this clonotype with many counts. This rearrangement joins TRBV15 to TRBJ1-1, with no clear D. The germline V and J ends were trimmed by 6 bases and 10 bases, with 24 bases remaining between them. From germline, CDR1 is LNHNV and CDR2 YYDKDF (reference sequence). This CDR3 is built from 15 residues. The CDR3 loop is CATSRDDGSRSGAFF. As DNA, the CDR3 is TGTGCCACCAGTAGGGATGACGGTTCCCGGAGTGGAGCTTTCTTT.

The gene calls are TRBV9 and TRBJ1-4; TRBD1 agrees at 9 bases. This CDR3 has 19 residues. After removal of 4 bases from V and 8 bases from J, the junction contained 21 bases not matched to a gene. Germline V lookup: CDR1 SGDLS, CDR2 YYNGEE. The CDR3, as DNA: TGTGCCAGCAGCCCATCCTCAAGCCGTGGGGACAGGGAAGACGAAAAACTGTTTTTT. Amino acids: CASSPSSSRGDREDEKLFF.

There are a few counts of this clonotype. This sequence joins TRBV5-5 and TRBJ1-1; 7 bases line up with TRBD1. There are 17 residues in the CDR3. Trimming removed 1 base from V and 0 bases from J; junction bases left unmatched: 9. CDR1 SGHKS and CDR2 YYEKEE come from the germline V gene (reference sequence). The CDR3 DNA is TGTGCCAGCAGCTTGTCCGGGACAGCCCGAATGAACACTGAAGCTTTCTTT. Amino acid sequence: CASSLSGTARMNTEAFF.

The rearrangement links TRBV28 to TRBJ1-2, with a weak D call TRBD1 (5 bases). There are 14 residues in the CDR3. Germline loops: CDR1 MDHEN, CDR2 SYDVKM. V was pared by 3 bases and J by 7 bases, with 15 bases between. CDR3 loop: CASSLVGARPGYTF. As DNA, the CDR3 is TGTGCCAGCAGTTTGGTTGGGGCCCGGCCTGGCTACACCTTC.

This sequence joins TRBV20-1 and TRBJ2-1; D is possibly TRBD2 (5 bases). V was clipped by 1 base and J by 0 bases, with 13 bases between them. Germline lookup yields CDR1 DFQATT and CDR2 SNEGSKA (reference sequence). The CDR3 extends over 16 amino acids. In DNA, the CDR3 is TGCAGTGCTAGAGCCTTAGGTGGGAGCTCCTACAATGAGCAGTTCTTC. Its protein product is CSARALGGSSYNEQFF.

V and J are TRBV25-1 and TRBJ2-7; 9 positions match TRBD1. The CDR3 runs 13 residues. Germline loops: CDR1 MGHDK, CDR2 SYGVNS. The J segment lost 6 bases and the V segment lost 8 bases, leaving 8 bases of the junction unmatched. The CDR3 region has the DNA TGTGCCAGCGGGGGACAGGGTTTTGGCGAGCAGTACTTC. Residues: CASGGQGFGEQYF.

This clonotype was counted only a few times. The chain recombines TRBV25-1 with TRBJ2-1; no firm D call. CDR3 size: 15 residues. Germline loops: CDR1 MGHDK, CDR2 SYGVNS. V gave up 4 bases and J gave up 4 bases, with 14 bases separating them. This CDR3 is CASSVFGLGYNEQFF. In nucleotides, the CDR3 is TGTGCCAGCAGTGTTTTCGGCCTCGGGTACAATGAGCAGTTCTTC.